This passage covers 32 T cell receptor beta chains from one sample sequenced in a study of cytomegalovirus exposure and HLA in healthy donors. The study ran its PCR with 60 Vbeta and 13 Jbeta primers. Sequencing was performed with immunoSEQ multiplex PCR; in TCRdb, only in-frame clones are kept and a portion is missing. This sample yields about 300,000 clones, of which about nine tenths are seen a single time; about 4% belongs to the top ten. What was sequenced was PBMCs. These receptors were taken from a man aged 40-50 years in good health and CMV-seropositive.

The chain links TRBV7-9 to TRBJ2-3; TRBD2 matches 12 bases. CDR1 is SEHNR, CDR2 FQNEAQ, per germline (reference sequence). The CDR3 totals 15 residues. V lost 5 bases, J lost 4 bases, and 4 bases stayed unmatched. Written as DNA, the CDR3 is TGTGCCAGCAGCCGACTAGCGGGAGACGCAGATACGCAGTATTTT. Its protein product is CASSRLAGDADTQYF.

The gene calls are TRBV5-4 and TRBJ2-7; TRBD2 matches at 16 bases. Per germline, CDR1 SGHNT and CDR2 YYREEE (reference sequence). The CDR3 spans 16 residues. The ends lost 4 bases at V and 3 bases at J; junction bases unmatched: 4. The CDR3 sequence: CASSMGLAGGDYEQYF. CDR3 DNA: TGTGCCAGCAGCATGGGACTAGCGGGAGGGGACTACGAGCAGTACTTC.

CDR3 bases: TGTGCCAGCAGCTTAGAGGGACAGGGCTCCTACGAGCAGTACTTC. Amino acids: CASSLEGQGSYEQYF. The chain carries TRBV11-2 and TRBJ2-7; 9 nucleotides agree with TRBD1. The V and J ends lost 0 bases and 0 bases, in that order; junction bases with no gene match: 0. CDR3 length equals 15 residues. The germline V gene has CDR1 SGHAT and CDR2 FQNNGV.

This CDR3 is CASSRDRVPRGSGNTIYF. The CDR3 DNA reads as TGTGCCAGCAGCAGGGACAGGGTCCCACGGGGCTCTGGAAACACCATATATTTT. This chain joins TRBV21-1 and TRBJ1-3; the table's TRBD1 call for D was not verified on the DNA. TRBV21-1 represents a pseudogene. The CDR3 is 18 residues long.

This chain joins TRBV29-1 and TRBJ1-2; D possibly corresponds to TRBD1 (6 bases). The germline V gene encodes CDR1 SQVTM and CDR2 ANQGSEA. The V gene lost 4 bases and the J gene lost 2 bases, with 14 bases spanning the gap. This CDR3 contains 14 residues. The CDR3 DNA reads as TGCAGCGTTGCCTTCCGACAGGACAACTATGGCTACACCTTC. This translates into CSVAFRQDNYGYTF.

The chain employs TRBV9 and TRBJ2-3; 7 bases agree with TRBD1. The junction had 6 bases not matched to a gene; V was cut back by 0 bases and J by 5 bases. Germline loops: CDR1 SGDLS, CDR2 YYNGEE. This CDR3 is 15 amino acids long. CDR3: CASSVDGTVLDTQYF. CDR3 DNA sequence: TGTGCCAGCAGCGTAGACGGGACAGTTTTAGATACGCAGTATTTT.

The genes are TRBV29-1 and TRBJ2-2; tentative D call: TRBD2 (6 bases). V was shortened by 4 bases and J by 5 bases, with 17 bases between the two germline ends. This CDR3 contains 15 residues. The V gene's germline CDR1 is SQVTM and CDR2 ANQGSEA. The CDR3 loop is CSVVVSGGTTGELFF. Written as DNA, the CDR3 is TGCAGCGTTGTAGTGTCCGGTGGGACTACCGGGGAGCTGTTTTTT.

This chain links TRBV18 with TRBJ2-1; 7 bases fit TRBD2. The V and J ends lost 2 bases and 6 bases, in that order; junction bases with no gene match: 4. CDR3 length: 14 residues. The germline CDR1 and CDR2 sequences are KGHSH and LQKENI. The CDR3 reads CASSPTAGSNEQFF. For the CDR3, the DNA is TGTGCCAGCTCACCAACAGCGGGGAGCAATGAGCAGTTCTTC.

This clone occurred once. This rearrangement joins TRBV9 to TRBJ1-3; 7 bases align to TRBD1. This CDR3 region has 17 residues. Per germline, CDR1 SGDLS and CDR2 YYNGEE. After removal of 4 bases from V and 0 bases from J, the junction contained 10 bases not matched to a gene. The CDR3 DNA reads TGTGCCAGCAGCACATCACAGGGGATTTACTCTGGAAACACCATATATTTT. It translates to CASSTSQGIYSGNTIYF.

V and J are TRBV4-3 and TRBJ1-2; tentative D call: TRBD1 (5 bases). V lost 3 bases, J lost 6 bases, and 14 bases lay in between. CDR1 LGHNA and CDR2 YSLEER come from the germline V gene. The CDR3 totals 14 residues. The CDR3 DNA sequence: TGCGCCAGCAGCCACTCCTTCTCAGGGAATGGCTACACCTTC. Its protein is CASSHSFSGNGYTF.

This clone appeared a few times. This chain joins TRBV7-3 and TRBJ2-5; D is possibly TRBD1 (5 bases). The CDR3 totals 16 residues. V was trimmed by 0 bases and J by 4 bases, leaving 15 bases between them. CDR1 SGHTA and CDR2 FQGTGA come from the germline V gene. This CDR3 is CASSLTLPRARETQYF. The CDR3 coding sequence is TGTGCCAGCAGCTTAACGTTGCCCAGGGCCCGAGAGACCCAGTACTTC.

The gene calls are TRBV18 and TRBJ2-5; possible D gene TRBD2, 5 bases. The J call is uncertain, as TRBJ2-7 better fits the DNA end. The CDR3 extends over 14 amino acids. CDR1 is KGHSH, CDR2 LQKENI, per germline. The chain's CDR3 is CASSPASPTYEQYF. DNA for the CDR3: TGTGCCAGCTCACCGGCTAGCCCTACCTACGAGCAGTACTTC.

Only one count was recorded for this clone. The chain carries TRBV5-1 and TRBJ2-5; TRBD2 is a possible D gene (6 bases). Germline V gene data show CDR1 as SGHRS and CDR2 as YFSETQ. V lost 0 bases, J lost 0 bases, and 9 bases lay in between. CDR3 length equals 15 residues. CDR3 residues: CASSLGVADQETQYF. The CDR3 bases are TGCGCCAGCAGCTTGGGGGTAGCGGACCAAGAGACCCAGTACTTC.

The chain is built from TRBV7-3 and TRBJ2-6, with D maybe TRBD2 (5 bases). The CDR3 has 15 amino acids. CDR1 and CDR2 (germline): SGHTA, FQGTGA. Trimming left V 5 bases short and J 0 bases short, with 8 bases between. The CDR3 is CASSHRGSGANVLTF. DNA of the CDR3: TGTGCCAGCAGCCACCGGGGCTCTGGGGCCAACGTCCTGACTTTC. Looking up the rest from reference TRBV7-3 and TRBJ2-6 gives the full variable domain: GAGVSQTPSNKVTEKGKYVELRCDPISGHTALYWYRQSLGQGPEFLIYFQGTGAADDSGLPNDRFFAVRPEGSVSTLKIQRTERGDSAVYLCASSHRGSGANVLTFGAGSRLTVL.

This clone appeared a single time. The chain recombines TRBV27 with TRBJ2-5; 9 nucleotides align to TRBD1. V trimming: 5 bases; J trimming: 1 base; junction bases outside the gene matches: 8. The CDR3 totals 16 residues. Germline CDR1 and CDR2: MNHEY and SMNVEV (reference sequence). The CDR3 DNA is TGTGCCAGCAGTCCGGGGACAGGGCTCTTCCAAGAGACCCAGTACTTC. Translating gives CASSPGTGLFQETQYF.

The chain couples TRBV6-5 to TRBJ2-5; perhaps TRBD1 as D (6 bases). The J call may be mistaken, given a closer DNA end match to TRBJ2-7. CDR1 is MNHEY and CDR2 is SVGAGI in the germline V gene. The CDR3 is 15 residues long. CDR3 in amino acids: CASTQKDPRDNEQYF. The CDR3 nucleotides read TGTGCCAGCACCCAGAAAGACCCAAGGGACAACGAGCAGTACTTC.

The chain employs TRBV20-1 and TRBJ2-1; D ambiguous. The V end was cut by 4 bases, the J end by 9 bases, with 7 bases between. There are 10 residues in the CDR3. The V gene's germline CDR1 is DFQATT and CDR2 SNEGSKA (reference sequence). The CDR3, as DNA: TGCAGTGCTACGAGTATTGAGCAGTTCTTC. Its protein product is CSATSIEQFF.

CDR3 nucleotide sequence: TGTGCCATCAGTGAGTTTGGGGACTCCTCCTACGAGCAGTACTTC. Its translation: CAISEFGDSSYEQYF. The gene calls are TRBV10-3 and TRBJ2-7; D is possibly TRBD2 (6 bases). Germline loops: CDR1 ENHRY, CDR2 SYGVKD. There are 15 residues in the CDR3. V lost 1 base and J lost 0, with 10 bases in between.

This chain uses TRBV18 with TRBJ1-1; a possible D gene is TRBD1 (6 bases). The length of the CDR3 is 18 residues. Trimming took 0 bases from V and 6 from J, leaving 23 bases between them. Germline CDR1 KGHSH, CDR2 LQKENI. CDR3 sequence: CASSPPQGRLGTGSEAFF. The CDR3 coding sequence is TGTGCCAGCTCACCACCGCAGGGTAGGCTTGGTACAGGGTCTGAAGCTTTCTTT.

J is TRBJ1-1 and V is TRBV7-9, with 8 bases aligning to TRBD1. The CDR3 is 14 residues long. CDR1 is SEHNR, CDR2 FQNEAQ, per germline (reference sequence). V was clipped by 5 bases and J by 4 bases; unmatched bases: 6. CDR3 nucleotides: TGTGCCAGCAGCCCCCGGACAGGGATCACTGAAGCTTTCTTT. It specifies CASSPRTGITEAFF.

V and J are TRBV6-4 and TRBJ2-3; 9 bases match TRBD2. Trimming took 0 bases from V and 5 from J; bases not matched to a gene: 3. The CDR3 consists of 15 residues. Germline V lookup: CDR1 MRHNA, CDR2 SNTAGT. The CDR3 protein is CASSDSGLAEDTQYF. The CDR3 bases are TGTGCCAGCAGTGACTCGGGACTAGCTGAAGATACGCAGTATTTT.

A word on this clone: Other DNA sequences in the sample encode the same CDR3. The chain joins TRBV7-3 to TRBJ2-7; 11 bases are a match to TRBD2. There are 15 residues in the CDR3. Germline trimming cut 5 bases from V and 3 bases from J; bases unmatched to any gene: 6. Per the germline V gene, CDR1 is SGHTA and CDR2 is FQGTGA. CDR3 in DNA: TGTGCCAGCAGCCGGGGACTAGCGGATAACTACGAGCAGTACTTC. Translating gives CASSRGLADNYEQYF.

CDR3: CASSLNGYPSGANVLTF. The CDR3 nucleotides read TGTGCCAGCAGCTTGAACGGTTACCCATCTGGGGCCAACGTCCTGACTTTC. This chain joins TRBV7-3 and TRBJ2-6; the D is unclear. Looked up from germline, CDR1 is SGHTA and CDR2 is FQGTGA. Trimming stripped 3 bases from V and 1 base from J, with 13 bases between. The CDR3 is 17 residues long.

This clone was seen only once. The chain joins TRBV27 to TRBJ1-4, with TRBD1 matching over 7 bases. The CDR3 sequence is 13 residues long. Germline V gene sequence: CDR1 MNHEY, CDR2 SMNVEV (reference sequence). The trim removed 8 bases at V and 6 bases at J, leaving 6 bases unmatched. This CDR3 is CASQSGTDEKLFF. The CDR3 region has the DNA TGTGCCAGCCAGTCCGGGACAGATGAAAAACTGTTTTTT.

The CDR3: CASSSLGTGVWQPQHF. The CDR3 nucleotides are TGTGCCAGTAGTAGCCTCGGGACAGGGGTGTGGCAGCCCCAGCATTTT. This chain links TRBV19 with TRBJ1-5, with 10 bases identical to TRBD1. CDR3 length: 16 residues. With 4 bases clipped from V and 7 bases from J, the junction kept 10 bases outside the gene matches. CDR1 and CDR2 (germline): LNHDA, SQIVND (reference sequence).

V is TRBV7-2 and J is TRBJ1-5; D unresolved. The germline V gene encodes CDR1 SGHTA and CDR2 FQGNSA. The CDR3 sequence is 16 residues long. V was clipped by 4 bases and J by 0 bases, with 13 bases between them. CDR3 amino acids: CASSSSLGLSNQPQHF. In DNA form, the CDR3 reads TGTGCCAGCAGCTCCTCTTTAGGACTTAGCAATCAGCCCCAGCATTTT. The whole variable domain, remainder taken from reference TRBV7-2 and TRBJ1-5, is GAGVSQSPSNKVTEKGKDVELRCDPISGHTALYWYRQSLGQGLEFLIYFQGNSAPDKSGLPSDRFSAERTGGSVSTLTIQRTQQEDSAVYLCASSSSLGLSNQPQHFGDGTRLSIL.

V and J are TRBV7-2 and TRBJ2-6; perhaps TRBD2 as D (5 bases). The V gene lost 1 base and the J gene lost 3 bases, with 13 bases spanning the gap. The CDR3 extends over 17 amino acids. CDR1 and CDR2 (germline): SGHTA, FQGNSA. The CDR3 loop is CASSLVGGLSGANVLTF. CDR3 coding DNA: TGTGCCAGCAGCTTAGTCGGAGGTTTGAGTGGGGCCAACGTCCTGACTTTC.

The CDR3 DNA is TGTGCCAGCAGCTTAGTAAGTAATCGACAGGACGGCACAGATACGCAGTATTTT. Translated: CASSLVSNRQDGTDTQYF. V and J are TRBV7-9 and TRBJ2-3, with D tentatively TRBD1 (6 bases). This CDR3 has 18 residues. The ends were cut back, 1 base at V and 1 base at J, with 18 bases in the middle. Germline CDR1 SEHNR, CDR2 FQNEAQ (reference sequence).

The chain recombines TRBV7-9 with TRBJ1-5; 7 nucleotides agree with TRBD1. From germline, CDR1 is SEHNR and CDR2 FQNEAQ (reference sequence). With 4 bases clipped from V and 4 bases from J, the junction kept 7 bases outside the gene matches. CDR3 length: 15 residues. This CDR3 is CASSSDGTANQPQHF. The CDR3 bases are TGTGCCAGCAGCTCCGACGGGACAGCGAATCAGCCCCAGCATTTT.

This chain uses TRBV28 with TRBJ2-5; D gene unclear. Trimming took off 6 bases at V and 5 bases at J, with 7 bases between the two ends. Germline loops: CDR1 MDHEN, CDR2 SYDVKM. This CDR3 comprises 11 residues. CDR3 nucleotide sequence: TGTGCCAGCAGCCGCCGGGAGACCCAGTACTTC. Residues: CASSRRETQYF.

The chain links TRBV28 to TRBJ2-3, with TRBD2 matching 11 bases. The V segment lost 2 bases and the J segment 3 bases; nucleotides outside the gene matches: 4. The CDR3 is 16 residues long. From germline, CDR1 is MDHEN and CDR2 SYDVKM. The DNA for the CDR3 is TGTGCCAGCAGTTTAGGGGTAGCGGGAGGGACAGATACGCAGTATTTT. It encodes CASSLGVAGGTDTQYF.

The rearrangement joins TRBV6-6 to TRBJ2-1, with 8 bases aligning to TRBD2. The CDR3 covers 15 residues. V gave up 5 bases and J gave up 5 bases; unmatched junction bases: 8. CDR1 and CDR2 from the germline V gene are MNHNY and SVGAGI (reference sequence). CDR3 in DNA: TGTGCCAGCAGTCCTCCCGCGGGAGGTGACAATGAGCAGTTCTTC. Encoded protein: CASSPPAGGDNEQFF.